Listed below are T cell receptor beta chains from one sample, sequenced in a study of blood T cell repertoires in COVID-19. The assay was immunoSEQ multiplex PCR, and TCRdb's table has in-frame clones only and misses some. Here the sample spans over 80,000 clones, around nine tenths being singletons. The sequenced material came from peripheral blood. The receptors derive from a man between 60 and 70 years old with acute or convalescent COVID-19. The CDR3 runs from the conserved cysteine through the conserved F or W. A D gene is named only where the DNA matches it firmly. The size entry is marked missing in some rows and otherwise reads once, few, many or a size class.

d_call	clone_size	v_call	j_call	cdr3_nt	cdr3_aa
.	.	TRBV29-1	TRBJ1-5	TGCAGCGTCGAGGAAAATAGCAATCAGCCCCAGCATTTT	CSVEENSNQPQHF
TRBD1	.	TRBV19	TRBJ1-3	TGTGCCAGTAGTGGACAGGGAGGAAACACCATATATTTT	CASSGQGGNTIYF
.	.	TRBV5-1	TRBJ2-5	TGCGCCAGCAGCTGGGGGGAGGTAGAGACCCAGTACTTC	CASSWGEVETQYF
TRBD1	.	TRBV5-4	TRBJ1-6	TGTGCCAGCAGCGATTCGAGGACAGGCCGTAATTCACCCCTCCACTTT	CASSDSRTGRNSPLHF
TRBD1	.	TRBV18	TRBJ1-1	TGTGCCAGCTCACCGCCCGGGACAGGCACTGAAGCTTTCTTT	CASSPPGTGTEAFF
TRBD1	.	TRBV28	TRBJ2-5	TGTGCCAGCAGTTTTCTCCGGGACAGCCAAGAGACCCAGTACTTC	CASSFLRDSQETQYF
TRBD2	.	TRBV6-5	TRBJ2-7	TGTGCCAGCAGCCCCGAGCGGGAGGTCGGACGAGAGCAGTACTTC	CASSPEREVGREQYF
TRBD1	.	TRBV24-1	TRBJ1-1	TGTGCCACCAGTGATTCTGACAGGGCTGAAGCTTTCTTT	CATSDSDRAEAFF
.	.	TRBV4-3	TRBJ1-1	TGCGCCAGCAGCCAAGAAATGGGGACAAGTGAAGCTTTCTTT	CASSQEMGTSEAFF
TRBD2	.	TRBV2	TRBJ2-1	TGTGCCAGCAGTGAAATCCTAGGTAGCGGGAACTACAATGAGCAGTTCTTC	CASSEILGSGNYNEQFF
TRBD1	few	TRBV2	TRBJ1-4	TGTGCCAGCAAGATGGGACAGGGTACAGATGAAAAACTGTTTTTT	CASKMGQGTDEKLFF
TRBD2	.	TRBV28	TRBJ2-7	TGTGCCAGCAGTTTAGGAGACGGGACTAGCGGGGAGGAAAGCTCCTACGAGCAGTACTTC	CASSLGDGTSGEESSYEQYF
.	once	TRBV5-1	TRBJ2-1	TGCGCCAGCAGCTTGGTCCAGGGATCCTACAATGAGCAGTTCTTC	CASSLVQGSYNEQFF
.	.	TRBV4-1	TRBJ2-1	TGCGCCAGCAGCCCTCTGGGCTCGGAGCAGTTCTTC	CASSPLGSEQFF
.	.	TRBV7-2	TRBJ2-7	TGTGCCAGCAGCACGGGGAGCTCCTACGAGCAGTACTTC	CASSTGSSYEQYF
.	.	TRBV5-1	TRBJ1-4	TGCGCCAGCAGCCTGACAGCATCTGTTGAAAAACTGTTTTTT	CASSLTASVEKLFF
.	.	TRBV23-1	TRBJ2-5	TGCGCCAGCAGTCAGGGGGGAAAGGAGACCCAGTACTTC	CASSQGGKETQYF
.	.	TRBV19	TRBJ2-1	TGTGCCAGTACTACCCGAGGTTCCTACAATGAGCAGTTCTTC	CASTTRGSYNEQFF
.	.	TRBV7-9	TRBJ2-7	TGTGCCAGCAGCCCCCGGCAGGGTGACTACGAGCAGTACTTC	CASSPRQGDYEQYF
.	few	TRBV7-7	TRBJ2-2	TGTGCTAGCAGCGCGACGTGGGGGCAGAACACCGGGGAGCTGTTTTTT	CASSATWGQNTGELFF
TRBD1	.	TRBV6-2/TRBV6-3	TRBJ1-5	TGTGCCAGCAGTTTACAGGGGCGACAGCCCCAGCATTTT	CASSLQGRQPQHF
.	.	TRBV6-1	TRBJ1-5	TGTGCCAGCAGTGAACATCCGGGACATAATCAGCCCCAGCATTTT	CASSEHPGHNQPQHF
.	.	TRBV29-1	TRBJ2-2	TGCAGCGTTGCGGGGGCGGGGGACACCGGGGAGCTGTTTTTT	CSVAGAGDTGELFF
TRBD1	.	TRBV2	TRBJ1-3	TGTGCCAGCAGTTTCGGACAGGGGGAAGCGGGAAACACCATATATTTT	CASSFGQGEAGNTIYF
TRBD2	.	TRBV6-4	TRBJ2-1	TGTGCCAGCAGTCGGACTAGCGGGAGCCCTCAGTTCTTC	CASSRTSGSPQFF
.	.	TRBV28	TRBJ2-7	TGTGCCAGCAGTCCTCCAGGGCCCCTTAAGGGGCAGTACTTC	CASSPPGPLKGQYF